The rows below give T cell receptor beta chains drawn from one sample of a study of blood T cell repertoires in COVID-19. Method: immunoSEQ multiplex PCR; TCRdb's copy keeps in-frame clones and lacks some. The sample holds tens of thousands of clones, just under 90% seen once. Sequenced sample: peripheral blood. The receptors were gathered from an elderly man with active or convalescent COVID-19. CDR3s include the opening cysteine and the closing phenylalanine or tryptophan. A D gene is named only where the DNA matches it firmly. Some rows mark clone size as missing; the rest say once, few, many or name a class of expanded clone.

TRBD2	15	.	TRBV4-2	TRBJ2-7	TGTGCCAGCAGCCAAGACCCTAGCGGGAGATACGAGCAGTACTTC	CASSQDPSGRYEQYF
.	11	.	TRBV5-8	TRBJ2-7	TGTGCCACCGTTTTACTACACGAGCAGTACTTC	CATVLLHEQYF
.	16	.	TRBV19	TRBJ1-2	TGTGCCAGTAGCCCCTTAATGAGGCAGACCAACTATGGCTACACCTTC	CASSPLMRQTNYGYTF
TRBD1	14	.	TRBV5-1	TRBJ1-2	TGCGCCAGCAGCTCCATTGGACAGGGAGATGGCTACACCTTC	CASSSIGQGDGYTF
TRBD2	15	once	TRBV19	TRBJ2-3	TGTGCCAGTAGTATAGGACTAGCGGGAGGAGATACGCAGTATTTT	CASSIGLAGGDTQYF
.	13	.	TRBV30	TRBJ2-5	TGTGCCTGGAGTAGGAACGCGAGGGAGACCCAGTACTTC	CAWSRNARETQYF
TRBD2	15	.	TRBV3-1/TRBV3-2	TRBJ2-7	TGTGCCAGCAGCCAGGGGACTAGGTTCCCCCACGAGCAGTACTTC	CASSQGTRFPHEQYF
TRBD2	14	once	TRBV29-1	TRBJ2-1	TGCAGCGCGCCGAGCGGGAGGGCCACCAATGAGCAGTTCTTC	CSAPSGRATNEQFF
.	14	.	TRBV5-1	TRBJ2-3	TGCGCCAGCAGCACGGGACTTCCCACAGATACGCAGTATTTT	CASSTGLPTDTQYF
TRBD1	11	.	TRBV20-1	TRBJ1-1	TGCAGTGCTAGGACAGGGCTAGAAGCTTTCTTT	CSARTGLEAFF
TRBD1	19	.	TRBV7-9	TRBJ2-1	TGTGCCAGCAGCATCAAACATAGGGACAGGGGAATGGCCTACAATGAGCAGTTCTTC	CASSIKHRDRGMAYNEQFF
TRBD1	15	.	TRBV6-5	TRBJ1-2	TGTGCCAGCAGTTACCAACGGACAGGCTTCTATGGCTACACCTTC	CASSYQRTGFYGYTF
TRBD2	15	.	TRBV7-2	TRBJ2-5	TGTGCCAGCAGCCCATCCTCGGGACTACGAGAGACCCAGTACTTC	CASSPSSGLRETQYF
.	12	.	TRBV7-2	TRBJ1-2	TGTGCCAGCAGCTTAGAACCGCGAGGCTACACCTTC	CASSLEPRGYTF
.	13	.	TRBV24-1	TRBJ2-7	TGTGCCACCAGCTCGGGACTCCCATACGAGCAGTACTTC	CATSSGLPYEQYF
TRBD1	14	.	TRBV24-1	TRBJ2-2	TGTGCCACCAGTGATTTTACAGGGGCCGGGGAGCTGTTTTTT	CATSDFTGAGELFF
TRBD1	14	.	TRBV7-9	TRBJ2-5	TGTGCCAGCAGCTTGACAGGGAATCGAGAGACCCAGTACTTC	CASSLTGNRETQYF
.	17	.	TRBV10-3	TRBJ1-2	TGTGCCATCAGTGATGGGACGGGGGGAAGGCGAAACTATGGCTACACCTTC	CAISDGTGGRRNYGYTF
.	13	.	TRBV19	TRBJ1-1	TGTGCCAGCGGGGGGGGCTTGAACACTGAAGCTTTCTTT	CASGGGLNTEAFF
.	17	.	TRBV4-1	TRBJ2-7	TGCGCCAGCAGCCAGGATTATGTGGGAGAGCTCATAAGGGCGCAGTACTTC	CASSQDYVGELIRAQYF
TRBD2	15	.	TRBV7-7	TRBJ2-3	TGTGCCAGCAGCTCGGGACTATCTAGCACAGATACGCAGTATTTT	CASSSGLSSTDTQYF
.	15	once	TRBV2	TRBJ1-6	TGTGCCAGCAGCCAAACGGACAGTTTTAATTCACCCCTCCACTTT	CASSQTDSFNSPLHF
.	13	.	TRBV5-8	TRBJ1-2	TGTGCCAGCAGCTTTAGTGCCGGGTATGGCTACACCTTC	CASSFSAGYGYTF
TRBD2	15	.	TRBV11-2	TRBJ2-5	TGTGCCAGCAGCTTAGATCGGGGGGGGCGGGAGACCCAGTACTTC	CASSLDRGGRETQYF
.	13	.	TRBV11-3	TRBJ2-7	TGTGCCAGCAGCTTATCCCCTACGGACGAGCAGTACTTC	CASSLSPTDEQYF
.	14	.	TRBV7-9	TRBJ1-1	TGTGCCAGCAGCTTAGCGCGAGCAGGCTCTGAAGCTTTCTTT	CASSLARAGSEAFF
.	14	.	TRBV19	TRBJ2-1	TGTGCCAGTAGTGACAGGACGGATATCAATGAGCAGTTCTTC	CASSDRTDINEQFF
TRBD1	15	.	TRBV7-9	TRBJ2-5	TGTGCCAGCACCTTTCCCCGGACAGGGGAAGAGACCCAGTACTTC	CASTFPRTGEETQYF
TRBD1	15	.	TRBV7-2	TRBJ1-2	TGTGCCAGCAGCTCTTCCCGGGACAGGGGTGGTGGCTACACCTTC	CASSSSRDRGGGYTF
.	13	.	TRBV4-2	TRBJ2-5	TGTGCCAGCAGCCAAGAATACGGGGAGACCCAGTACTTC	CASSQEYGETQYF
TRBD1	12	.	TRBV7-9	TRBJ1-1	TGTGCCAGCAGCCCAGGGGGCACTGAAGCTTTCTTT	CASSPGGTEAFF
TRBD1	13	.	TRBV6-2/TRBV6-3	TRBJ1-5	TGTGCCAGCAGCAGGACAGGGGGGCAGCCCCAGCATTTT	CASSRTGGQPQHF
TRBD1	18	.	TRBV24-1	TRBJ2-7	TGTGCCACCAGTGATCGTCCCGGGACAGGGGGGAAACCCTACGAGCAGTACTTC	CATSDRPGTGGKPYEQYF
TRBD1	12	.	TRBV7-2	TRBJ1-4	TGTGCCAGCAGCACGAGGACAGGGTGGCTGTTTTTT	CASSTRTGWLFF
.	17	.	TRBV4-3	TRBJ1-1	TGCGCCAGCAGCCACTTTGGGCGGAGGGGAGGGATCCCTGAAGCTTTCTTT	CASSHFGRRGGIPEAFF
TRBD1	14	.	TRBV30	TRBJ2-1	TGTGCCTGGAACAGGGGGTTAAGGCATGTTGAGCAGTTCTTC	CAWNRGLRHVEQFF
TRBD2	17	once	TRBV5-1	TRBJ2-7	TGCGCCAGCAGCGGAACTAGCGGGAGGGCCCATTCCTACGAGCAGTACTTC	CASSGTSGRAHSYEQYF
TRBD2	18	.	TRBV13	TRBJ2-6	TGTGCCAGCAGCTTAGGCCTAGCGGGAGTCTCTGGGGCCAACGTCCTGACTTTC	CASSLGLAGVSGANVLTF
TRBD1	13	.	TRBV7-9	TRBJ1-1	TGTGCCAGCAGCCAGACAGGGAGTTTGGATGCTTTCTTT	CASSQTGSLDAFF
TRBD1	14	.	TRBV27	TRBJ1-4	TGTGCCAGCAGTTCCGACAGGGATGGTGAAAAACTGTTTTTT	CASSSDRDGEKLFF
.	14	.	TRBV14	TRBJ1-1	TGTGCCAGCAGCCAAGAACTGCGCGACACTGAAGCTTTCTTT	CASSQELRDTEAFF
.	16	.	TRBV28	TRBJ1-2	TGTGCCAGCAGTTTATGGGGGCAAATAACTAACTATGGCTACACCTTC	CASSLWGQITNYGYTF
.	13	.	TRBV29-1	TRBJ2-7	TGCAGCGTTCGGTCCCAGGGATCGTACGAGCAGTACTTC	CSVRSQGSYEQYF
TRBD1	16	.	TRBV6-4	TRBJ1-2	TGTGCCAGCAGTGACCCCCCTCGCAGGGGGTACTATGGCTACACCTTC	CASSDPPRRGYYGYTF
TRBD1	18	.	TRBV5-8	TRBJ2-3	TGTGCCAGCAGTTCGCCCTCCAAGGGACAGGCCTATATAGATACGCAGTATTTT	CASSSPSKGQAYIDTQYF
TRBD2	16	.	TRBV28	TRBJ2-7	TGTGCCAGCAGTTTACACCGTCGGGGGGGCTGGAACGAGCAGTACTTC	CASSLHRRGGWNEQYF
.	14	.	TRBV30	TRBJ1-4	TGTGCCTGGAGTGAGGACACTGCTAATGAAAAACTGTTTTTT	CAWSEDTANEKLFF
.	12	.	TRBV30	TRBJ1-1	TGTGCCTGGAGTCCCGGGAGGACTGAAGCTTTCTTT	CAWSPGRTEAFF